This TCR beta chain was identified during a study of blood T cell repertoires in COVID-19. Study information: The study drew acute and convalescent COVID-19 samples from the United States, Italy and Spain.

The data were produced by immunoSEQ multiplex PCR, yet TCRdb's version contains in-frame clones alone and is incomplete. The sample includes over 150,000 clones, approximately 88% seen only once; the top ten take about a tenth. This clone was seen once. The receptor was isolated from a woman at least 80 years old with active or convalescent COVID-19. The sequenced sample consisted of peripheral blood.

CDR3 protein: CASSLGRDYEQYF. The DNA for the CDR3 is TGTGCCAGCAGCTTGGGCAGGGACTACGAGCAGTACTTC. V usage is TRBV5-6 and J usage is TRBJ2-7, with D possibly TRBD1 on 5 matching bases. The germline V and J ends were trimmed by 0 bases and 3 bases, with 7 bases remaining between them. Germline CDR1 and CDR2: SGHDT and YYEEEE. CDR3 size: 13 residues. The entire variable domain, with the rest obtained from reference TRBV5-6 and TRBJ2-7, is as follows: DAGVTQSPTHLIKTRGQQVTLRCSPKSGHDTVSWYQQALGQGPQFIFQYYEEEERQRGNFPDRFSGHQFPNYSSELNVNALLLGDSALYLCASSLGRDYEQYFGPGTRLTVT.